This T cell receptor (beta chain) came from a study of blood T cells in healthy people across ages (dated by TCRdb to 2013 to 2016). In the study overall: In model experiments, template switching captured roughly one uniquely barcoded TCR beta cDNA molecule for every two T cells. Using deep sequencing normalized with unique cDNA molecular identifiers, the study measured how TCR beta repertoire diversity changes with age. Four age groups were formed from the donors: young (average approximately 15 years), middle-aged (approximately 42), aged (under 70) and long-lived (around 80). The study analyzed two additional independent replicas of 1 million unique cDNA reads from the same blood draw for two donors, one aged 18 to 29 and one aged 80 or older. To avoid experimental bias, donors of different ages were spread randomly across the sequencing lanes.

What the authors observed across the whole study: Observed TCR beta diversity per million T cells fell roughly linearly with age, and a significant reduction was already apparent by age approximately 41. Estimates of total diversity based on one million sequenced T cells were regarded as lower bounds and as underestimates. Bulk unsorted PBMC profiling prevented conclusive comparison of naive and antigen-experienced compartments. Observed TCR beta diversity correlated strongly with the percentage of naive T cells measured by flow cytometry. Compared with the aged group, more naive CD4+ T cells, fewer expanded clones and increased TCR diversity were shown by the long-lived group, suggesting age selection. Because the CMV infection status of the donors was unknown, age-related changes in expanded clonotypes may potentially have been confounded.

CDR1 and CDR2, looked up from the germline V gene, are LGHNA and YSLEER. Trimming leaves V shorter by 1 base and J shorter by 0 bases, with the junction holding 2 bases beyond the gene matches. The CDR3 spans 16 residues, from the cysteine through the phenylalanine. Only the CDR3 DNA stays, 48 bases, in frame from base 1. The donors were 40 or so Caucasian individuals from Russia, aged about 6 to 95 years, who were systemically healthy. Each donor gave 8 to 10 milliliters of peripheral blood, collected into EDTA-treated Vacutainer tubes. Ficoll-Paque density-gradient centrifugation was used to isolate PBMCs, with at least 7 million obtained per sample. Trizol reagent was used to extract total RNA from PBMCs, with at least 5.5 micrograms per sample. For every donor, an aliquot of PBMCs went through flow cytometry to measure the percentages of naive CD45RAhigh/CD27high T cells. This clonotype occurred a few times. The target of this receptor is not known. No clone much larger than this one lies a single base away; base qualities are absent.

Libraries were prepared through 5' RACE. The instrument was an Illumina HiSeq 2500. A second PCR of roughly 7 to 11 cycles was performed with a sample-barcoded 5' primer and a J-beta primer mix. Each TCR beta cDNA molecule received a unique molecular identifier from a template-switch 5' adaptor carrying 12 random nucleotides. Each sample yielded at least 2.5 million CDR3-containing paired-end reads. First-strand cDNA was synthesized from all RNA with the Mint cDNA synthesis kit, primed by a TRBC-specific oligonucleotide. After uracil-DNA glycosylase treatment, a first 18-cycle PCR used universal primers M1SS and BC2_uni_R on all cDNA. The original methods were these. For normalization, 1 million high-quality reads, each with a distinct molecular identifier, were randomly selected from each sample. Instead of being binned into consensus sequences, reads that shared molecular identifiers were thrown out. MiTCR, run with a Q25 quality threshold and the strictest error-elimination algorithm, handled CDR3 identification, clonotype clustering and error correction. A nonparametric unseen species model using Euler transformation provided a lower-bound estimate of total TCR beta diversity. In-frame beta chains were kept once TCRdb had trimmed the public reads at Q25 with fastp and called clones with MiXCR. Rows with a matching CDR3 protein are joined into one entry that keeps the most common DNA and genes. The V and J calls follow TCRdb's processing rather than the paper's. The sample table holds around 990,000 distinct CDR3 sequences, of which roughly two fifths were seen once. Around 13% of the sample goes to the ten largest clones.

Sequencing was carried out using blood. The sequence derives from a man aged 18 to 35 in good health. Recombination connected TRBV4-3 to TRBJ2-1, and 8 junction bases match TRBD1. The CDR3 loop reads CASSQAGQVSYNEQFF. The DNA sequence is TGCGCCAGCAGCCAAGCGGGACAGGTCTCCTACAATGAGCAGTTCTTC.